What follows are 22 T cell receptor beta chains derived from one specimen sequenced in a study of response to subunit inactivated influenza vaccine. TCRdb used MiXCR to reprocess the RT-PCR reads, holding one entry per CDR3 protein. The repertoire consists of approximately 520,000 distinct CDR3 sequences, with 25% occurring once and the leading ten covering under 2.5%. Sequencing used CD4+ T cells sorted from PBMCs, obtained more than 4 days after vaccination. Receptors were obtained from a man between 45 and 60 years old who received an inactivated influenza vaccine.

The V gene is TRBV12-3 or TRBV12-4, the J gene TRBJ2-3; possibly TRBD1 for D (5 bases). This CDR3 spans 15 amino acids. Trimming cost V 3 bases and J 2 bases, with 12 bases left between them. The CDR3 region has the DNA TGTGCCAGCAGTTTTGCACAGACAGCCACAGATACGCAGTATTTT. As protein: CASSFAQTATDTQYF.

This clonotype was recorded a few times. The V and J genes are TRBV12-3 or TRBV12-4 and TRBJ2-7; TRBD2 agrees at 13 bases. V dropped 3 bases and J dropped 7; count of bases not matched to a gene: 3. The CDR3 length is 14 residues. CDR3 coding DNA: TGTGCCAGCAGTTTCACGGGACTAGCGGGGGAGCAGTACTTC. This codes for CASSFTGLAGEQYF.

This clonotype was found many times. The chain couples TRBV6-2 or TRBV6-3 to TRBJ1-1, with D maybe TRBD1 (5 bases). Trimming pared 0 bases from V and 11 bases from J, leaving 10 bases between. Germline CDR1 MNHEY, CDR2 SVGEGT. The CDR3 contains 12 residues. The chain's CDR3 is CASSYSPAGAFF. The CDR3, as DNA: TGTGCCAGCAGTTACTCGCCAGCAGGGGCTTTCTTT.

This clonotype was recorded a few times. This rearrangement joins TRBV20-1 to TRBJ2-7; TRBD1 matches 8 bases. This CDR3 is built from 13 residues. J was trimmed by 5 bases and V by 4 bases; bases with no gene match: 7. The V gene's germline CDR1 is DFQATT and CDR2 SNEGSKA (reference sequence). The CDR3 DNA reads TGCAGTGCTACGCGGCAGGGGGCGGACGAGCAGTACTTC. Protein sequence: CSATRQGADEQYF.

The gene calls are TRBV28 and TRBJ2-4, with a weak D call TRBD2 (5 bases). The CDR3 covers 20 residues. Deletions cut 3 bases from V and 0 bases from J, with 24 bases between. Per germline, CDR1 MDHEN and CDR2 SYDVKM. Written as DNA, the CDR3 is TGTGCCAGCAGTTTCCAACCGGGATTAGGGAGCAGCATAGCCAAAAACATTCAGTACTTC. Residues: CASSFQPGLGSSIAKNIQYF.

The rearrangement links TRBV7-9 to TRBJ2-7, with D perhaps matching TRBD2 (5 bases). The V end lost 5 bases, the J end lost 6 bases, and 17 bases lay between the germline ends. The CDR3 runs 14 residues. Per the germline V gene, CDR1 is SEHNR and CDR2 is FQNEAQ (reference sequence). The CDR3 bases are TGTGCCAGCAGCCCCCTTCGGGAAGGCTTCGAGCAGTACTTC. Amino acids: CASSPLREGFEQYF.

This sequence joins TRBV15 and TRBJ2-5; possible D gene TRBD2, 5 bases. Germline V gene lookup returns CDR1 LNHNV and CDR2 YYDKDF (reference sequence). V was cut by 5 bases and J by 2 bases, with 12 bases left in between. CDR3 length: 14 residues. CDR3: CATSRWRGQETQYF. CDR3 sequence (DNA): TGTGCCACCAGCCGGTGGCGCGGGCAAGAGACCCAGTACTTC.

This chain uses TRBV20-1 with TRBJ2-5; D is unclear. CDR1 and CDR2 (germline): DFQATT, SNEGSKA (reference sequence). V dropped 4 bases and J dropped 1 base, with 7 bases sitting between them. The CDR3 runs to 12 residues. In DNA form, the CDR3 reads TGCAGTGCTACTGGATTCCAAGAGACCCAGTACTTC. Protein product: CSATGFQETQYF.

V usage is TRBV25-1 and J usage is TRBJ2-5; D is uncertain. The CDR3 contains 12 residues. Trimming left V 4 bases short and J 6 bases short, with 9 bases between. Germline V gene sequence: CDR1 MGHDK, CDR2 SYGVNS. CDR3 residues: CASSGIWKTQYF. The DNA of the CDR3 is TGTGCCAGCAGTGGAATATGGAAGACCCAGTACTTC.

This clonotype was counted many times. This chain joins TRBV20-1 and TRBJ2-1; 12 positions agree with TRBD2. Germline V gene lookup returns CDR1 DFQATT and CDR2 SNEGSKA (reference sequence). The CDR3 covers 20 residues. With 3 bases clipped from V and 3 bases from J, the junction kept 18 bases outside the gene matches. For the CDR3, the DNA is TGCAGTGCTAGTGGGCAGGGAGGACTAGCGGGGCCCTATATCTACAATGAGCAGTTCTTC. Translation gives CSASGQGGLAGPYIYNEQFF.

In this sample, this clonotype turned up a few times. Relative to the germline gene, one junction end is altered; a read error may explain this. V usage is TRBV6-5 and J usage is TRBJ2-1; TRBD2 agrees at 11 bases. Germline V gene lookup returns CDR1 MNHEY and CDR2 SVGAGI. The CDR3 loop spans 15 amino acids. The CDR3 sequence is CASSHSSGRYNEQFF. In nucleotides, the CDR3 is TGTGCCAGCAGTCACTCTAGCGGGAGGTACAATGAGCAGTTCTTC.

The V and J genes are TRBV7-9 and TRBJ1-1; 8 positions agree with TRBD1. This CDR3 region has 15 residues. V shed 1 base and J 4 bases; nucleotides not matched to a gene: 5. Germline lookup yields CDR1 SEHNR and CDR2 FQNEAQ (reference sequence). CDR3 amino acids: CASSLVQGAGTEAFF. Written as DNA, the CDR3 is TGTGCCAGCAGCTTAGTGCAGGGGGCGGGCACTGAAGCTTTCTTT.

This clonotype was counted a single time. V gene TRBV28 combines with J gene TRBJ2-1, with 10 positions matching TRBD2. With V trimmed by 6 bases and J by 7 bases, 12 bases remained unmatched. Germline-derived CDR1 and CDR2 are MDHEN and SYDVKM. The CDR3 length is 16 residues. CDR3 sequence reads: CASSLGLAAALNEQFF. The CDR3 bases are TGTGCCAGCAGCCTCGGACTAGCGGCCGCCCTGAATGAGCAGTTCTTC.

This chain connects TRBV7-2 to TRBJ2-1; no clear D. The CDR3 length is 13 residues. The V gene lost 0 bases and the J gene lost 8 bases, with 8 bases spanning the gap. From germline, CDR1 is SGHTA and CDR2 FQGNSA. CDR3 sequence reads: CASSLALTYEQFF. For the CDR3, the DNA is TGTGCCAGCAGCTTAGCGTTGACGTATGAGCAGTTCTTC.

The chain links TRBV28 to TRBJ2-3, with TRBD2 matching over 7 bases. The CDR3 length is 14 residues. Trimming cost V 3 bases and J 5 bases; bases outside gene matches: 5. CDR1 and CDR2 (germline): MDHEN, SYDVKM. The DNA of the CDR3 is TGTGCCAGCAGTTTGGCGGGGGACCTAGATACGCAGTATTTT. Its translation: CASSLAGDLDTQYF.

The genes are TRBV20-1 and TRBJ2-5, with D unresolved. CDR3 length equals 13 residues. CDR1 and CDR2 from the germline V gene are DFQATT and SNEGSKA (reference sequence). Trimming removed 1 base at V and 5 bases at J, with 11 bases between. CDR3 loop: CSARAAPRETQYF. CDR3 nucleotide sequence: TGCAGTGCTAGAGCCGCCCCCAGGGAGACCCAGTACTTC.

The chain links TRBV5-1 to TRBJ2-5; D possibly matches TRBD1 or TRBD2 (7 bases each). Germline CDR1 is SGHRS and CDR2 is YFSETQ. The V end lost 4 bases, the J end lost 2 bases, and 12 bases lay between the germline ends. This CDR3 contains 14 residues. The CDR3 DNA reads TGCGCCAGCAGCCGGGGGGACAGACAAGAGACCCAGTACTTC. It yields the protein CASSRGDRQETQYF.

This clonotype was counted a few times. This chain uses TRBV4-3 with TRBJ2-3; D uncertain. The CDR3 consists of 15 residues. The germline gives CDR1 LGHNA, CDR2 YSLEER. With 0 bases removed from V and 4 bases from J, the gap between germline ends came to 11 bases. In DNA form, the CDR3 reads TGCGCCAGCAGCCAAGATGTAATCGTCTCAGATACGCAGTATTTT. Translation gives CASSQDVIVSDTQYF.

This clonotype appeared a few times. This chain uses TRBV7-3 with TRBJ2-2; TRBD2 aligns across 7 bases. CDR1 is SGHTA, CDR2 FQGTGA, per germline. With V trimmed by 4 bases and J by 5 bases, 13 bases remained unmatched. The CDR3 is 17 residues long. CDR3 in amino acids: CASSSVSLVGGTGELFF. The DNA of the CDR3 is TGTGCCAGCAGCTCGGTCTCACTAGTCGGGGGGACCGGGGAGCTGTTTTTT.

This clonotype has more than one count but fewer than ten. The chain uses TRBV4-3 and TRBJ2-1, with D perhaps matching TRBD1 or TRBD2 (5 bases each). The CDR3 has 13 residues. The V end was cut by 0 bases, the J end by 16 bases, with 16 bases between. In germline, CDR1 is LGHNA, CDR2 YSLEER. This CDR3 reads CASSQDLGTRLFF. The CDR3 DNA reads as TGCGCCAGCAGCCAAGACCTGGGGACCAGGCTCTTCTTC.

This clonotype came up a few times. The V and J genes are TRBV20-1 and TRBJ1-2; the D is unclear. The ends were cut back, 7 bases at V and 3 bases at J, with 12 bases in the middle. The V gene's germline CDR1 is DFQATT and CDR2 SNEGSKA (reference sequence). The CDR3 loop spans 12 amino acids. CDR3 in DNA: TGCAGTGTCGAGCGGACCGACTATGGCTACACCTTC. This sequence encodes CSVERTDYGYTF.

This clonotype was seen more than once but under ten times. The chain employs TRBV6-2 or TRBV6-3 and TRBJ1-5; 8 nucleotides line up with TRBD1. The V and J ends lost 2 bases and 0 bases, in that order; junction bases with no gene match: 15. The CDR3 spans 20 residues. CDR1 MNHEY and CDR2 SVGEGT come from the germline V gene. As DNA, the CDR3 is TGTGCCAGCAGTTACGGGAGGACAGGGAAGGTTCTTTATAGCAATCAGCCCCAGCATTTT. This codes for CASSYGRTGKVLYSNQPQHF.